This is a list of T cell receptor beta chains from one sample in a study of cytotoxic CD8 clonotypes in ibrutinib-treated CLL. Only in-frame clones appear in the TCRdb table, and some are missing; sequencing was by immunoSEQ multiplex PCR. The table includes 150,000 or so clones, approximately 80% detected once. The starting material was PBMCs, obtained after 24 months of ibrutinib treatment. All receptors come from a human donor with chronic lymphocytic leukemia. Both conserved end residues are part of each CDR3. A D gene is named only where the DNA matches it firmly. Clone size is shown for a subset of rows, as once, few, many or a class of expanded clone.

>TRBJ2-3|TRBV19|-|-
TGTGCCAGTAGTATAGATCTCGGGCAGGGAAGCACAGATACGCAGTATTTT
CASSIDLGQGSTDTQYF
>TRBJ2-3|TRBV9|once|TRBD1
TGTGCCAGCAGCCCCCGGACAGGGGCCACAGATACGCAGTATTTT
CASSPRTGATDTQYF
>TRBJ2-3|TRBV9|few|-
TGTGCCAGCAGCACCCTTCAGGAGACAGATACGCAGTATTTT
CASSTLQETDTQYF
>TRBJ1-2|TRBV10-3|-|-
TGTGCCATCAGGCAGGAGAACTATGGCTACACCTTC
CAIRQENYGYTF
>TRBJ1-1|TRBV11-2|-|-
TGTGCCAGCAGCTTCGACGTACCGGGTGAAGCTTTCTTT
CASSFDVPGEAFF
>TRBJ2-3|TRBV7-9|-|-
TGTGCCAGCAGCCCTCAGGGTGCCCCTACAGATACGCAGTATTTT
CASSPQGAPTDTQYF
>TRBJ2-7|TRBV11-3|-|-
TGTGCCAGCAGCCCAGCGCAGGGACCCTACGAGCAGTACTTC
CASSPAQGPYEQYF
>TRBJ1-2|TRBV4-2|-|TRBD1
TGTGCCAGCAGCCCAGGACAGGGAGGCTATGGCTACACCTTC
CASSPGQGGYGYTF
>TRBJ1-3|TRBV5-1|-|-
TGCGCCAGCAGCTTGGGGGCAGTCGAGCCTGGAAACACCATATATTTT
CASSLGAVEPGNTIYF
>TRBJ1-1|TRBV5-4|once|-
TGTGCCAGCAGCTTTGGTACTGAAGCTTTCTTT
CASSFGTEAFF
>TRBJ2-2|TRBV7-2|-|TRBD1
TGTGCCAGCAGCTTAGAAGGGACAGCTCCTACGTTTTTT
CASSLEGTAPTFF
>TRBJ1-5|TRBV7-3|-|-
TGTGCCAGCAGCCCCACGGGGCCGGGGCAGCCCCAGCATTTT
CASSPTGPGQPQHF
>TRBJ2-6|TRBV5-4|-|-
TGTGCCAGCAGCACCCAAAGCGGCTCTGGGGCCAACGTCCTGACTTTC
CASSTQSGSGANVLTF
>TRBJ2-7|TRBV6-6|few|TRBD1
TGTGCCAGCAGTCCAAGACAGGGGGGTTCCTACGAGCAGTACTTC
CASSPRQGGSYEQYF
>TRBJ2-4|TRBV7-9|once|-
TGTGCCGGCAGCCAAGACCAGGAGATAGCCAAAAACATTCAGTACTTC
CAGSQDQEIAKNIQYF
>TRBJ1-5|TRBV18|-|-
TGTGCCAGCTCACCAAGGGGGGCGAGCAATCAGCCCCAGCATTTT
CASSPRGASNQPQHF
>TRBJ1-2|TRBV5-6|-|-
TGTGCCAGCAGCTTGGCCGGGCCCCGGATGGGCTATGGCTACACCTTC
CASSLAGPRMGYGYTF
>TRBJ1-4|TRBV7-6|few|-
TGTGCCAGCAGCCCCACACCCGCCGGTTTTAATGAAAAACTGTTTTTT
CASSPTPAGFNEKLFF
>TRBJ1-1|TRBV5-1|-|-
TGCGCCAGCAGCCACCCGGGGGGCACTGAAGCTTTCTTT
CASSHPGGTEAFF
>TRBJ2-6|TRBV7-3|-|-
TGTGCCAGCAGCACTCAGGCCTCTGGGGCCAACGTCCTGACTTTC
CASSTQASGANVLTF
>TRBJ2-2|TRBV9|-|-
TGTGCCAGCAGCCCCCGTCCGGCCGGGGAGCTGTTTTTT
CASSPRPAGELFF
>TRBJ1-5|TRBV5-1|-|-
TGCGCCAGCAGCCAAACAGGGTACGGGGACAATCAGCCCCAGCATTTT
CASSQTGYGDNQPQHF
>TRBJ2-7|TRBV4-3|-|-
TGCGCCAGCAGCCAAGATTGGGACCCCCAGGACGAGCAGTACTTC
CASSQDWDPQDEQYF
>TRBJ2-3|TRBV10-3|-|TRBD1
TGTGCCATCAGTCCCTCTCAAACAGGGGCAGATACGCAGTATTTT
CAISPSQTGADTQYF
>TRBJ2-7|TRBV5-1|-|-
TGCGCCAGCAGCACCCAGGGGTTCGAGCAGTACTTC
CASSTQGFEQYF
>TRBJ1-1|TRBV5-1|-|-
TGCGCCAGCAGCCCCGCGGGGGCCTCCCAGAAAGCTTTCTTT
CASSPAGASQKAFF
>TRBJ2-5|TRBV5-1|-|-
TGCGCCAGCAGCTTGTTCCAGGCGCAAGAGACCCAGTACTTC
CASSLFQAQETQYF
>TRBJ2-7|TRBV2|-|TRBD2
TGTGCCAGCAGTGAAGTGGGTCTAGCGGGCTACGAGCAGTACTTC
CASSEVGLAGYEQYF
>TRBJ2-1|TRBV27|once|TRBD2
TGTGCCAGCCGGGGGACTAGCGGGGCGGGGGAGCAGTTCTTC
CASRGTSGAGEQFF
>TRBJ2-7|TRBV6-4|-|TRBD1
TGTGCCAGCGGACTACCCCGGGACAGGCCAACATACGAGCAGTACTTC
CASGLPRDRPTYEQYF
>TRBJ1-3|TRBV7-9|-|-
TGTGCCAGCAGCTCCGGGGTGGGGCCCGGAAACACCATATATTTT
CASSSGVGPGNTIYF
>TRBJ1-2|TRBV7-2|few|-
TGTGCCAGCAGCCCGGAGGGGACCACAGGGTCCGGCTACACCTTC
CASSPEGTTGSGYTF
>TRBJ2-3|TRBV6-6|-|TRBD2
TGTGCCAGCAATTCGGGAGGGCCAGCAGATACGCAGTATTTT
CASNSGGPADTQYF
>TRBJ1-5|TRBV28|-|-
TGTGCCAGCAGCGAATCCAATCAGCCCCAGCATTTT
CASSESNQPQHF
>TRBJ1-4|TRBV30|-|TRBD1
TGTGCCTGGGGCCCCCCGGGACAGGGTGAAAAACTGTTTTTT
CAWGPPGQGEKLFF
>TRBJ1-5|TRBV6-5|-|-
TGTGCCAGCAGTTATTCGGGGCCCGATCAGCCCCAGCATTTT
CASSYSGPDQPQHF
>TRBJ2-5|TRBV27|-|-
TGTGCCAGCACCCAAAGTTTGGGTAGCTGGGAGACCCAGTACTTC
CASTQSLGSWETQYF
>TRBJ2-1|TRBV6-5|-|-
TGTGCCAGCAGGGCCGGCCCCACCTACAATGAGCAGTTCTTC
CASRAGPTYNEQFF
>TRBJ2-7|TRBV4-1|-|-
TGCGCCAGCAGCCCCTCGGACAGCCCCTACGAGCAGTACTTC
CASSPSDSPYEQYF
>TRBJ1-5|TRBV7-2|-|-
TGTGCCAGCAGCGCCCCAGGGTTCGTCGGTGGCAATCAGCCCCAGCATTTT
CASSAPGFVGGNQPQHF
>TRBJ1-3|TRBV19|-|-
TGTGCCAGTAGTATTGCTGCCTCTGGAAACACCATATATTTT
CASSIAASGNTIYF
>TRBJ2-3|TRBV19|once|-
TGTGCCAGTAATAACAGAGTCACAGATACGCAGTATTTT
CASNNRVTDTQYF
>TRBJ2-3|TRBV5-1|few|-
TGCGCCAGCAGCTTGGCCCCAGGGGGGCGCCCCAGCACAGATACGCAGTATTTT
CASSLAPGGRPSTDTQYF
>TRBJ1-1|TRBV9|many|-
TGTGCCAGCAGCGTAGTCCCCAACCCGAACACTGAAGCTTTCTTT
CASSVVPNPNTEAFF
>TRBJ1-2|TRBV10-3|-|TRBD1
TGTGCCACCCTCCCAGGGGGGGGCTATGGCTACACCTTC
CATLPGGGYGYTF
>TRBJ2-5|TRBV7-3|-|TRBD2
TGTGCCAGCAGCCCGCGGGGGGGCGTCTGGGAGACCCAGTACTTC
CASSPRGGVWETQYF